This passage covers 11 T cell receptor beta chains from one sample sequenced in a study of T cells in Graves' hyperthyroidism and ophthalmopathy. It was RNA transcripts that yielded the amplified TCR beta CDR3 regions. RT-PCR in the first round (using the HTBI primer set) targeted the TCR CDR3. TCRdb ran MiXCR on the multiplex PCR reads and lists one entry per CDR3 protein. The table shows fewer than 300,000 distinct CDR3 sequences, with roughly 15% occurring only once. The sample was blood. Receptor source: a woman in her 50s with Graves' hyperthyroidism that later progressed to Graves' ophthalmopathy.

This clonotype was found many times. V is TRBV28 and J is TRBJ1-5; 7 nucleotides agree with TRBD1. Germline trimming cut 3 bases from V and 2 bases from J; bases unmatched to any gene: 10. Germline V gene sequence: CDR1 MDHEN, CDR2 SYDVKM. CDR3 length equals 17 residues. In DNA form, the CDR3 reads TGTGCCAGCAGTTTCCCCCCCTCTACAGGGGGCAATCAGCCCCAGCATTTT. This translates into CASSFPPSTGGNQPQHF. The full variable domain, its missing parts supplied by reference TRBV28 and TRBJ1-5, is DVKVTQSSRYLVKRTGEKVFLECVQDMDHENMFWYRQDPGLGLRLIYFSYDVKMKEKGDIPEGYSVSREKKERFSLILESASTNQTSMYLCASSFPPSTGGNQPQHFGDGTRLSIL.

A note on this clonotype: This clone may be a read error of a much larger clone one base away. The conserved final phenylalanine or tryptophan is absent from the CDR3, which likely points to a read error. The J gene is TRBJ2-2, the V gene TRBV5-1; TRBD2 matches 8 bases. Germline assignment: CDR1 SGHRS and CDR2 YFSETQ. CDR3 length: 16 residues. V trimming: 3 bases; J trimming: 0 bases; junction bases outside the gene matches: 4. The CDR3 region is CASSSGGGPNTGELFL. The CDR3 DNA sequence: TGCGCCAGCAGCTCGGGGGGGGGCCCGAACACCGGGGAGCTGTTTCTT.

The gene calls are TRBV19 and TRBJ2-7; D is unresolved. This CDR3 is built from 15 residues. V lost 5 bases and J 0 bases, leaving 14 bases between the germline ends. Germline CDR1 reads LNHDA; CDR2 reads SQIVND (reference sequence). The CDR3 sequence: CASSVTPQSSYEQYF. The CDR3 DNA follows: TGTGCCAGTAGTGTTACTCCCCAGAGCTCCTACGAGCAGTACTTC.

This clonotype was seen ten or more times. This rearrangement joins TRBV10-1 to TRBJ2-3; D is unclear. From germline, CDR1 is WNHNN and CDR2 SYGVQD (reference sequence). CDR3 size: 14 residues. Trimming took 2 bases from V and 11 from J, leaving 17 bases between them. The CDR3 reads CASSEKVWAVEQYF. The CDR3, as DNA: TGCGCCAGCAGTGAGAAGGTTTGGGCGGTAGAGCAGTATTTT.

This chain uses TRBV11-2 with TRBJ2-5; D is possibly TRBD2 (6 bases). Germline-derived CDR1 and CDR2 are SGHAT and FQNNGV. CDR3 length: 15 residues. The V gene lost 5 bases and the J gene lost 5 bases, with 18 bases spanning the gap. The CDR3 protein is CASSQQSGSGETQYF. The CDR3, as DNA: TGTGCCAGCAGCCAACAGTCCGGGAGTGGGGAGACCCAGTACTTC.

This clonotype was observed many times. The rearrangement uses TRBV3-1 and TRBJ2-7; D is unresolved. The CDR3 extends over 13 amino acids. Germline assignment: CDR1 LGHDT and CDR2 YNNKEL (reference sequence). The V gene lost 2 bases and the J gene lost 7 bases, with 12 bases spanning the gap. The CDR3 protein is CASSQTSPGEQYF. The CDR3 DNA follows: TGTGCCAGCAGCCAAACCTCTCCCGGGGAGCAGTACTTC.

This chain connects TRBV19 to TRBJ1-1; TRBD1 agrees at 7 bases. The J segment lost 10 bases and the V segment lost 1 base, leaving 6 bases of the junction unmatched. Germline V lookup: CDR1 LNHDA, CDR2 SQIVND (reference sequence). The CDR3 extends over 13 amino acids. In DNA, the CDR3 is TGTGCCAGTAGTATAGGAAGGGGGCGAAGAGCTTTCTTT. Encoded protein: CASSIGRGRRAFF.

This clonotype has a count of ten or more. The chain uses TRBV3-1 and TRBJ2-3; D not resolved. CDR3 length: 11 residues. The germline CDR1 and CDR2 sequences are LGHDT and YNNKEL (reference sequence). The V end was cut by 5 bases, the J end by 4 bases, with 4 bases between. The CDR3, as DNA: TGTGCCAGCAGCGCTGCAGATACGCAGTATTTT. It codes for CASSAADTQYF.

This clonotype was seen at least ten times. The V gene is TRBV7-6, the J gene TRBJ1-1, with D hard to call. Trimming removed 0 bases at V and 6 bases at J, with 8 bases between. CDR3 length: 13 amino acids. Germline V gene data show CDR1 as SGHVS and CDR2 as FNYEAQ. CDR3 in amino acids: CASSLAPAAEAFF. The CDR3 DNA sequence: TGTGCCAGCAGCTTAGCTCCAGCGGCTGAAGCTTTCTTT.

This clonotype has just a few counts. The J gene is TRBJ2-7, the V gene TRBV20-1; D perhaps matches TRBD1 (5 bases). The V gene's germline CDR1 is DFQATT and CDR2 SNEGSKA (reference sequence). The CDR3 runs to 13 residues. The V gene lost 5 bases and the J gene lost 4 bases, with 15 bases spanning the gap. In nucleotides, the CDR3 is TGCAGTGCTTCCTCATCCAGGGCTTACGAGCAGTACTTC. Translated: CSASSSRAYEQYF.

This sequence joins TRBV28 and TRBJ2-2; D remains unclear. The CDR3 totals 13 residues. Germline V lookup: CDR1 MDHEN, CDR2 SYDVKM. The CDR3 bases are TGTGATCATAGGCGGTCGAACACCGGGGAGCTGTTTTTT. It yields the protein CDHRRSNTGELFF.